The clone carrying this T cell receptor (beta chain) was found many times. Its antigen is not known. The read is 3 residues too short to cover the CDR3 end, so that end is filled in from the germline J gene. The data were taken from a study of T cell clonality in common variable immunodeficiency. From germline, CDR1 is LNHDA and CDR2 SQIVND (reference sequence). CDR3 length: 13 residues. Trimming at V came to 4 bases and at J to 1 base, leaving 0 bases not matched to a gene. CVID and control samples used equivalent genomic DNA input. Profiled with immunoSEQ multiplex PCR; TCRdb holds only in-frame clones, not every one. This sample carries fewer than 35,000 clones and no singletons, and roughly 5.6% goes to the top ten. Donors gave about 5 to 8 ml heparinized peripheral whole blood. Whole-study findings and limits: What drives increased CVID clonality needs T cell subpopulation sequencing. Common variable immunodeficiency TCR beta sequences reportedly had fewer deletions and N-nucleotide insertions.

The sequencing input was peripheral blood mononuclear cells. The V gene is TRBV19, the J gene TRBJ1-1; TRBD1 agrees at 7 bases. This receptor was taken from a human donor with common variable immunodeficiency. The CDR3 reads CASSRTGNTEAFF. The DNA read from the CDR3 is TGTGCCAGTAGTAGGACAGGGAACACTGAA.